Judged by abundance, the clone carrying this TCR beta chain is large. Its target is unknown. This entry comes from a study of T-cell memory formation after mild COVID-19. Notes on the study in general: Some responding clones appeared in pre-infection memory, suggesting cross-reactive memory joined.

Constant-segment primers served in 5'RACE that generated TCR alpha and TCR beta cDNA libraries bearing sample barcodes and UMIs. TCRdb reanalysed the 5' RACE reads using MiXCR and keeps one entry per CDR3 protein. The sample lists 750 to 950 distinct CDR3 sequences, approximately 40% occurring once. What was sequenced was PBMCs or a T cell subset sorted from them (not recorded which). The receptor's source is an adult who had mild COVID-19 (a few samples of this study predate the infection). Cell type and time point are not known.

CDR3 residues: CASSPSPAGIISNQPQHF. Here the CDR3 DNA reads TGCGCCAGCAGCCCTTCCCCCGCTGGGATTATAAGCAATCAGCCCCAGCATTTT. V is TRBV4-1 and J is TRBJ1-5; D gene ambiguous. Germline V gives CDR1 MGHRA, CDR2 YSYEKL. The CDR3 has 18 residues. Trimming took off 4 bases at V and 1 base at J, with 20 bases between the two ends.